These T cell receptor beta chains were read from a single sample in a study of neurological immune-mediated disorders. In TCRdb, the 5' RACE reads were re-called with MiXCR into one record per CDR3 protein. This table holds around 46,000 distinct CDR3 sequences, approximately 4.5% found once. Sequencing input: PBMCs. These receptors all come from a woman aged 55-69 years with multiple sclerosis. Both conserved end residues are part of each CDR3. A D gene is named only where the DNA matches it firmly. The size field is filled for only some rows; it gives once, few, many or a size class.

size,length,J,V,D,CDR3,DNA
many,13,TRBJ2-7,TRBV6-1,.,CASSDAGRYEQYF,TGTGCCAGCAGTGATGCTGGGCGGTACGAGCAGTACTTC
many,14,TRBJ1-4,TRBV4-1,.,CASSQERGWRKLFF,TGCGCCAGCAGCCAAGAGAGGGGCTGGAGAAAACTGTTTTTT
many,15,TRBJ2-3,TRBV15,.,CATSARRGLADTQYF,TGTGCCACCAGCGCCCGCAGGGGTCTTGCAGATACGCAGTATTTT
.,13,TRBJ1-2,TRBV7-9,.,CASSLTLFYGYTF,TGTGCCAGCAGCTTAACTCTCTTTTATGGCTACACCTTC
many,12,TRBJ2-2,TRBV5-1,.,CASSGDTGELFF,TGCGCCAGCAGTGGGGATACCGGGGAGCTGTTTTTT
many,16,TRBJ1-3,TRBV9,.,CASSVAGRSSGNTIYF,TGTGCCAGCAGCGTAGCTGGGAGGTCCTCTGGAAACACCATATATTTT
.,13,TRBJ1-5,TRBV29-1,.,CSVGEDRDQPQHF,TGCAGCGTTGGGGAGGACCGAGATCAGCCCCAGCATTTT
.,13,TRBJ2-5,TRBV20-1,.,CSARDTLQETQYF,TGCAGTGCTAGAGATACCTTGCAAGAGACCCAGTACTTC
many,16,TRBJ2-5,TRBV20-1,.,CSARDPGGVGKETQYF,TGCAGTGCTAGAGATCCCGGGGGAGTTGGCAAAGAGACCCAGTACTTC
many,14,TRBJ2-5,TRBV7-7,.,CASSSGRGRETQYF,TGTGCCAGCAGCTCTGGACGGGGTAGGGAGACCCAGTACTTC
few,14,TRBJ2-1,TRBV5-1,TRBD1,CASRTGDTYNEQFF,TGCGCCAGCAGGACAGGGGACACCTACAATGAGCAGTTCTTC
few,14,TRBJ2-5,TRBV12-3/TRBV12-4,.,CASSLWTVEETQYF,TGTGCCAGCAGCCTCTGGACAGTAGAAGAGACCCAGTACTTC
many,15,TRBJ1-4,TRBV18,TRBD1,CASSPLGQGGEKLFF,TGTGCCAGCTCACCACTGGGACAGGGTGGTGAAAAACTGTTTTTT
many,15,TRBJ2-3,TRBV7-2,TRBD2,CASSLARGGIDTQYF,TGTGCCAGCAGCTTAGCGCGGGGGGGCATAGATACGCAGTATTTT
many,11,TRBJ1-4,TRBV9,.,CASSVEGKLFF,TGTGCCAGCAGCGTCGAGGGAAAACTGTTTTTT
.,18,TRBJ1-2,TRBV7-8,.,CASSSQRTELIGINGYTF,TGTGCCAGCAGCTCGCAGAGGACGGAATTGATTGGTATTAATGGCTACACCTTC
many,14,TRBJ2-1,TRBV20-1,TRBD1,CSARRTGSNNEQFF,TGCAGTGCTCGCCGGACAGGGTCAAACAATGAGCAGTTCTTC
few,11,TRBJ1-1,TRBV20-1,.,CSARLRVEAFF,TGCAGTGCTAGACTCAGGGTGGAAGCTTTCTTT
many,15,TRBJ1-6,TRBV20-1,.,CSALSGRFVTSPLHF,TGCAGTGCCCTATCAGGGAGGTTCGTCACATCACCCCTCCACTTT
many,14,TRBJ2-7,TRBV20-1,TRBD1,CSARAGTGGAEQYF,TGCAGTGCTAGGGCCGGGACAGGGGGTGCCGAGCAGTACTTC
many,18,TRBJ2-5,TRBV5-6,.,CASSLVYDHREYQETQYF,TGTGCCAGCAGCTTGGTTTACGATCACAGGGAGTACCAAGAGACCCAGTACTTC
many,15,TRBJ1-1,TRBV7-2,.,CASSLGRGLPTEAFF,TGTGCCAGCAGCTTAGGTCGTGGACTACCCACTGAAGCTTTCTTT
many,13,TRBJ1-5,TRBV11-2,.,CASSPEKGQPQHF,TGTGCCAGCAGCCCCGAGAAGGGTCAGCCCCAGCATTTT
many,12,TRBJ2-2,TRBV20-1,TRBD2,CSATAGDGELFF,TGCAGTGCTACCGCGGGAGACGGGGAGCTGTTTTTT
many,13,TRBJ2-2,TRBV20-1,.,CSARRGTTGELFF,TGCAGTGCTAGGAGGGGGACCACCGGGGAGCTGTTTTTT
few,15,TRBJ1-6,TRBV20-1,TRBD1,CSARDSGQGAAGAHF,TGCAGTGCTAGAGATAGTGGACAGGGGGCGGCCGGGGCACACTTT
many,14,TRBJ1-2,TRBV5-1,TRBD1,CASSFGQANYGYTF,TGCGCCAGCAGCTTCGGACAGGCCAACTATGGCTACACCTTC
many,13,TRBJ2-5,TRBV4-1,.,CASSQVEVETQYF,TGCGCCAGCAGCCAAGTGGAGGTTGAGACCCAGTACTTC
many,12,TRBJ1-2,TRBV9,.,CASSVVGGGYTF,TGTGCCAGCAGCGTAGTAGGGGGTGGCTACACCTTC
.,15,TRBJ1-1,TRBV27,TRBD1,CASSLLRTGDSEAFF,TGTGCCAGCAGTTTACTTCGGACAGGGGATTCTGAAGCTTTCTTT
many,15,TRBJ2-3,TRBV7-9,TRBD2,CASSPGLADLDTQYF,TGTGCCAGCAGCCCGGGACTAGCGGACTTAGATACGCAGTATTTT
many,13,TRBJ2-3,TRBV27,.,CASSWVGADTQYF,TGTGCCAGCAGTTGGGTGGGGGCAGATACGCAGTATTTT
many,14,TRBJ2-7,TRBV6-2/TRBV6-3,TRBD1,CASSDRTGRDEQYF,TGTGCCAGCAGTGACCGGACAGGGCGAGACGAGCAGTACTTC
few,15,TRBJ2-1,TRBV7-8,.,CASSSDSWTYNEQFF,TGTGCCAGCAGCTCGGACTCCTGGACCTACAATGAGCAGTTCTTC
many,12,TRBJ1-3,TRBV29-1,TRBD1,CSVGQGGNTIYF,TGCAGCGTTGGACAGGGGGGAAACACCATATATTTT
many,13,TRBJ1-5,TRBV20-1,.,CSAIRQSNQPQHF,TGCAGTGCCATCCGACAGAGCAATCAGCCCCAGCATTTT
many,12,TRBJ1-1,TRBV10-3,TRBD1,CAIRTGGEEAFF,TGTGCCATCCGAACAGGGGGCGAAGAAGCTTTCTTT
many,11,TRBJ1-1,TRBV10-3,.,CAISGGVEAFF,TGTGCCATCAGTGGAGGAGTTGAAGCTTTCTTT
many,19,TRBJ2-6,TRBV10-3,.,CAISELGGGTASGANVLTF,TGTGCCATCAGTGAGTTGGGGGGCGGAACCGCCTCTGGGGCCAACGTCCTGACTTTC
many,14,TRBJ2-3,TRBV9,TRBD1,CASSAGQPTDTQYF,TGTGCCAGCAGCGCGGGACAGCCCACAGATACGCAGTATTTT
few,13,TRBJ2-7,TRBV20-1,TRBD1,CSATGTGGYEQYF,TGCAGTGCTACCGGGACAGGGGGCTACGAGCAGTACTTC
many,14,TRBJ2-3,TRBV7-2,.,CASSLRQPGDTQYF,TGTGCCAGCAGCTTAAGGCAACCTGGGGATACGCAGTATTTT
many,14,TRBJ1-5,TRBV10-2,.,CASSGQGINQPQHF,TGCGCCAGCAGTGGCCAGGGAATCAATCAGCCCCAGCATTTT
many,14,TRBJ2-3,TRBV5-1,.,CASSFGTSTDTQYF,TGCGCCAGCAGCTTCGGGACTAGCACAGATACGCAGTATTTT
few,17,TRBJ2-5,TRBV4-3,TRBD2,CASSQDTASGSQETQYF,TGCGCCAGCAGCCAAGATACGGCTAGCGGGTCTCAAGAGACCCAGTACTTC
.,14,TRBJ2-1,TRBV5-5,.,CASSLRLGPNEQFF,TGTGCCAGCAGCTTGCGACTAGGACCCAATGAGCAGTTCTTC
few,19,TRBJ2-5,TRBV10-2,TRBD2,CASSDSPGLAGGGGETQYF,TGCGCCAGCAGTGACTCTCCGGGACTAGCGGGAGGAGGGGGAGAGACCCAGTACTTC
many,18,TRBJ2-5,TRBV9,TRBD2,CASSVTFAAGAGEETQYF,TGTGCCAGCAGCGTTACCTTCGCGGCGGGAGCGGGGGAGGAGACCCAGTACTTC
.,16,TRBJ2-3,TRBV3-1,.,CASSQGGATSTDTQYF,TGTGCCAGCAGCCAAGGGGGGGCCACCAGCACAGATACGCAGTATTTT
many,14,TRBJ1-2,TRBV2,TRBD1,CASSADRASGGYTF,TGTGCCAGCAGCGCGGACAGGGCCTCCGGTGGCTACACCTTC
few,20,TRBJ2-3,TRBV7-2,TRBD2,CASSLRVILAGAGGTDTQYF,TGTGCCAGCAGCTTAAGGGTAATACTAGCGGGGGCCGGAGGCACAGATACGCAGTATTTT
few,13,TRBJ1-1,TRBV18,.,CASSPGMDTEAFF,TGTGCCAGCTCACCAGGGATGGACACTGAAGCTTTCTTT
many,16,TRBJ2-7,TRBV20-1,TRBD2,CSARELRFGGGHEQYF,TGCAGTGCTAGAGAATTAAGGTTTGGCGGGGGTCACGAGCAGTACTTC
few,14,TRBJ1-1,TRBV20-1,.,CSASGRQTNTEAFF,TGCAGTGCTAGTGGGAGACAGACGAACACTGAAGCTTTCTTT
many,15,TRBJ2-7,TRBV15,TRBD1,CATSRGTGSNIEQYF,TGTGCCACCAGCAGAGGGACAGGGAGCAACATTGAGCAGTACTTC